This TCR beta chain was obtained from a study of cytomegalovirus exposure and HLA in healthy donors. Points from the study as a whole: Researchers reported in a later analysis that common viral pathogens appeared linked to several top clusters. Listed as cytomegalovirus-associated were 150 to 200 TCR beta chains. In a later analysis, V- and J-gene trimming of beta chains associated with a DCLRE1C missense variant, replicated independently.

Vbeta (60) and Jbeta (13) primers were used in the PCR. Repertoires were generated with immunoSEQ multiplex PCR, while TCRdb's copy carries only in-frame clones and drops some. The sample carries about 200,000 clones, around 86% recorded once. As for the donors, each was a healthy bone marrow donor. J was trimmed by 5 bases and V by 4 bases; bases with no gene match: 6. Germline values: CDR1 MNHNS, CDR2 SASEGT. The CDR3 runs 15 residues. For this clone: Antigen specificity is unknown.

The chain has TRBV6-1 and TRBJ2-1; 9 bases agree with TRBD2. The TCR sequence derives from a middle-aged woman in good health and CMV-seronegative. Sequences were obtained from PBMCs. The CDR3 bases are TGTGCCAGCAGTGTACGTAGCGGGAGTAACAATGAGCAGTTCTTC. Translating it yields CASSVRSGSNNEQFF.